The 14 T cell receptor beta chains given below trace back to one sample, sequenced in a study of blood T cell repertoires in COVID-19. Generated by immunoSEQ multiplex PCR, the TCRdb table keeps only in-frame clones and is missing some. The sample records about 300,000 clones, 89% being singletons. The specimen was peripheral blood. These TCRs come from a woman younger than 45 with COVID-19, enrolled during active disease.

J is TRBJ1-3 and V is TRBV9; no reliable D call. The V and J ends lost 3 bases and 0 bases respectively, with 13 bases between them. CDR1 and CDR2 from the germline V gene are SGDLS and YYNGEE. CDR3 length: 16 residues. The CDR3 reads CASSAHSAVSGNTIYF. In DNA form, the CDR3 reads TGTGCCAGCAGCGCCCACTCGGCGGTCTCTGGAAACACCATATATTTT.

The rearrangement uses TRBV28 and TRBJ1-6, with 8 positions matching TRBD1. Trimming cost V 3 bases and J 9 bases; bases outside gene matches: 7. This CDR3 region has 15 residues. Germline V gene sequence: CDR1 MDHEN, CDR2 SYDVKM. CDR3 bases: TGTGCCAGCAGTTTCTCTCGACAGGGGAGTTCACCCCTCCACTTT. Protein: CASSFSRQGSSPLHF.

This sequence joins TRBV6-2 or TRBV6-3 and TRBJ1-1, with D perhaps TRBD1 (5 bases). Per the germline V gene, CDR1 is MNHEY and CDR2 is SVGEGT. Trimming left V 1 base short and J 3 bases short, with 15 bases between. The CDR3 is 16 residues long. The CDR3 region is CASSYLGVGEDTEAFF. CDR3 coding DNA: TGTGCCAGCAGTTACTTGGGGGTCGGGGAGGACACTGAAGCTTTCTTT.

This chain uses TRBV5-1 with TRBJ2-7; D is ambiguous. Germline V lookup: CDR1 SGHRS, CDR2 YFSETQ. Trimming removed 4 bases from V and 5 bases from J, with 19 bases in between. The length of the CDR3 is 15 residues. In DNA form, the CDR3 reads TGCGCCAGCAGCCTGTCGGGTGGTAGTTTCGACGAGCAGTACTTC. Translation gives CASSLSGGSFDEQYF.

The rearrangement links TRBV9 to TRBJ1-6, with 7 nucleotides matching TRBD1. CDR1 and CDR2 (germline): SGDLS, YYNGEE. Unmatched junction bases numbered 8, after V lost 3 bases and J lost 8 bases. The CDR3 sequence is 15 residues long. This CDR3 reads CASSEGAERYSPLHF. The CDR3 DNA sequence: TGTGCCAGCAGCGAGGGGGCCGAAAGGTATTCACCCCTCCACTTT.

The chain recombines TRBV19 with TRBJ1-2, with 7 nucleotides matching TRBD1. V lost 5 bases to trimming and J lost 13 bases; unmatched junction nucleotides: 13. The germline gives CDR1 LNHDA, CDR2 SQIVND (reference sequence). This CDR3 spans 13 amino acids. This chain's CDR3 is CASSPRQGRSLTF. CDR3 coding DNA: TGTGCCAGTAGTCCTCGACAGGGTAGGTCCCTCACCTTC.

Points on this clone: Other DNA sequences in this sample translate to the same CDR3. The chain couples TRBV6-5 to TRBJ1-1; D not certain. Trimming removed 0 bases at V and 0 bases at J, with 8 bases between. CDR1 and CDR2 (germline): MNHEY, SVGAGI. This CDR3 has 15 amino acids. The DNA for the CDR3 is TGTGCCAGCAGTTACTCGGAGGCAATGAACACTGAAGCTTTCTTT. Protein: CASSYSEAMNTEAFF.

The chain combines TRBV2 with TRBJ1-2, with 9 bases aligning to TRBD1. The trim removed 6 bases at V and 8 bases at J, leaving 13 bases unmatched. CDR3 length: 15 residues. The germline V gene encodes CDR1 SNHLY and CDR2 FYNNEI. In nucleotides, the CDR3 is TGTGCCAGCAGCCTACGGGACAGGGTCTTCGAGGGCTACACCTTC. As protein: CASSLRDRVFEGYTF.

The chain is built from TRBV30 and TRBJ1-4, with 12 bases aligning to TRBD1. CDR1 GTSNPN and CDR2 SVGIG come from the germline V gene (reference sequence). The CDR3 has 14 amino acids. The junction had 8 bases not matched to a gene; V was cut back by 7 bases and J by 8 bases. The CDR3 sequence is CAYGLGTGGEKLFF. For the CDR3, the DNA is TGTGCCTACGGTTTGGGGACAGGGGGCGAAAAACTGTTTTTT. Combining the CDR3 with reference TRBV30 and TRBJ1-4 gives the whole variable domain SQTIHQWPATLVQPVGSPLSLECTVEGTSNPNLYWYRQAAGRGLQLLFYSVGIGQISSEVPQNLSASRPQDRQFILSSKKLLLSDSGFYLCAYGLGTGGEKLFFGSGTQLSVL.

The rearrangement joins TRBV30 to TRBJ2-2, with D possibly being TRBD2 (5 bases). This CDR3 comprises 14 residues. Trimming took off 7 bases at V and 4 bases at J, with 16 bases between the two ends. Germline V CDR1 and CDR2: GTSNPN, SVGIG (reference sequence). The CDR3, as DNA: TGTGCCTCTCCCACGACGGGAATCACCGGGGAGCTGTTTTTT. Amino acid sequence: CASPTTGITGELFF.

The rearrangement uses TRBV19 and TRBJ2-5, with TRBD1 matching 7 bases. This CDR3 is 16 amino acids long. V lost 5 bases and J lost 2; bases outside the gene matches: 11. Germline V lookup: CDR1 LNHDA, CDR2 SQIVND (reference sequence). This CDR3 is CASSRTTGERQETQYF. In nucleotides, the CDR3 is TGTGCCAGTAGTCGTACTACAGGGGAGAGGCAAGAGACCCAGTACTTC.

The J gene is TRBJ2-7, the V gene TRBV7-2; 8 bases are a match to TRBD2. V lost 2 bases and J lost 5; bases outside the gene matches: 14. CDR3 length: 17 residues. Per the germline V gene, CDR1 is SGHTA and CDR2 is FQGNSA. The CDR3 is CASSLTGLSGGPNEQYF. In DNA, the CDR3 is TGTGCCAGCAGCTTAACGGGTCTATCGGGGGGGCCGAACGAGCAGTACTTC.

The chain employs TRBV6-5 and TRBJ2-5; 8 bases are shared with TRBD1. This CDR3 spans 15 amino acids. The V gene end was trimmed by 0 bases and the J gene end by 2 bases; junction bases not matched to a gene: 2. The V gene's germline CDR1 is MNHEY and CDR2 SVGAGI. CDR3 DNA sequence: TGTGCCAGCAGTTACTCGAGGGACAGGCAAGAGACCCAGTACTTC. Translated, it gives CASSYSRDRQETQYF.

The genes are TRBV10-3 and TRBJ1-2, with D tentatively TRBD1 (6 bases). The CDR3 is 15 amino acids. CDR1 ENHRY and CDR2 SYGVKD come from the germline V gene. Deletions cut 4 bases from V and 4 bases from J, with 16 bases between. CDR3 DNA sequence: TGTGCCATCAGTGGGGGGCAGCCAACCACCTATGGCTACACCTTC. Translating it yields CAISGGQPTTYGYTF.